These 8 T cell receptor beta chains were all obtained from the same sample, sequenced in a study of T cell responses to AZD1222 COVID-19 vaccine. Profiling relied on immunoSEQ multiplex PCR, and the TCRdb table lists in-frame clones only, not all of them. The data contain roughly 200,000 clones, almost 90% of them seen just once; the ten biggest clones take up about 7.2%. The sequencing here drew on peripheral blood, taken on day 0 of AZD1222 vaccination. These receptors were taken from an adult in good health.

Written as DNA, the CDR3 is TGTGCCAGCAGCTCGACAGGGAGTTTGACTGAAGCTTTCTTT. Its protein product is CASSSTGSLTEAFF. The V gene is TRBV11-2, the J gene TRBJ1-1; 7 nucleotides align to TRBD1. With 4 bases clipped from V and 5 bases from J, the junction kept 7 bases outside the gene matches. In germline, CDR1 is SGHAT, CDR2 FQNNGV. The CDR3 contains 14 residues.

CDR3 bases: TGTGCCAGCAGCTTTTGGGGATCTGGCTACACCTTC. Encoded protein: CASSFWGSGYTF. The chain uses TRBV7-8 and TRBJ1-2; D uncertain. Between the trimmed V and J ends, which lost 3 bases and 7 bases, there was a span of 9 bases. The CDR3 runs 12 residues. CDR1 is SGHVS and CDR2 is FQNEAQ in the germline V gene.

This sequence joins TRBV9 and TRBJ1-2; D possibly corresponds to TRBD1 (6 bases). Germline CDR1 is SGDLS and CDR2 is YYNGEE. With 0 bases removed from V and 8 bases from J, the gap between germline ends came to 17 bases. This CDR3 is built from 15 residues. The CDR3 DNA is TGTGCCAGCAGCGTAGAATTGGCGACTAGGGGGGGCTACACCTTC. This encodes CASSVELATRGGYTF. Complete variable domain (other parts from reference TRBV9 and TRBJ1-2): DSGVTQTPKHLITATGQRVTLRCSPRSGDLSVYWYQQSLDQGLQFLIQYYNGEERAKGNILERFSAQQFPDLHSELNLSSLELGDSALYFCASSVELATRGGYTFGSGTRLTVV.

The chain recombines TRBV5-6 with TRBJ2-7; TRBD1 is a possible D gene (5 bases). The CDR3 spans 16 residues. V was shortened by 6 bases and J by 0 bases, with 19 bases between the two germline ends. Germline V CDR1 and CDR2: SGHDT, YYEEEE. The CDR3 loop is CASTGRDGAPSYEQYF. CDR3 DNA sequence: TGTGCCAGCACCGGGCGCGATGGGGCCCCCTCCTACGAGCAGTACTTC. Complete variable domain (other parts from reference TRBV5-6 and TRBJ2-7): DAGVTQSPTHLIKTRGQQVTLRCSPKSGHDTVSWYQQALGQGPQFIFQYYEEEERQRGNFPDRFSGHQFPNYSSELNVNALLLGDSALYLCASTGRDGAPSYEQYFGPGTRLTVT.

The V gene is TRBV27, the J gene TRBJ2-1; possible D gene TRBD1, 6 bases. Looked up from germline, CDR1 is MNHEY and CDR2 is SMNVEV (reference sequence). The germline V and J ends were trimmed by 6 bases and 1 base, with 7 bases remaining between them. The CDR3 covers 13 residues. The CDR3 DNA reads as TGTGCCAGCAGCCAGGGGTCCTACAATGAGCAGTTCTTC. It translates to CASSQGSYNEQFF.

The V gene is TRBV30, the J gene TRBJ2-7; maybe TRBD2 (7 bases). The length of the CDR3 is 17 residues. V lost 3 bases and J 2 bases, leaving 23 bases between the germline ends. CDR1 is GTSNPN, CDR2 SVGIG, per germline (reference sequence). CDR3 sequence (DNA): TGTGCCTGGAGCCCCCCATTCCCGGGGGGCGTTGCCTACGAGCAGTACTTC. Protein sequence: CAWSPPFPGGVAYEQYF.

This clone appeared a single time. The rearrangement uses TRBV3-1 (or the pseudogene TRBV3-2) and TRBJ1-2; 7 positions match TRBD1. The CDR3 consists of 14 residues. V lost 4 bases, J lost 3 bases, and 5 bases stayed unmatched. Looked up from germline, CDR1 is LGHDT and CDR2 is YNNKEL (reference sequence). For the CDR3, the DNA is TGTGCCAGCAGCCGCGGACAGGACTACTATGGCTACACCTTC. Protein: CASSRGQDYYGYTF.

The J gene is TRBJ1-1, the V gene TRBV27, with TRBD1 matching over 7 bases. V shed 4 bases, J shed 2 bases, and the junction held 10 bases outside the gene matches. The CDR3 consists of 16 residues. Germline V gives CDR1 MNHEY, CDR2 SMNVEV (reference sequence). The CDR3 region has the DNA TGTGCCAGCAGTTCCCGGTGGACAGGTTATAACACTGAAGCTTTCTTT. As protein: CASSSRWTGYNTEAFF.